This TCR beta chain was profiled in a study of cytomegalovirus exposure and HLA in healthy donors. Study findings and constraints: It was reported that TCR beta sequences correctly inferred the HLA-A and HLA-B alleles for most subjects.

Points on this clone: Antigen: not known.

The CDR3 loop spans 19 amino acids. After removal of 5 bases from V and 2 bases from J, the junction contained 17 bases not matched to a gene. Germline assignment: CDR1 SGHTA and CDR2 FQGNSA. Donors consisted of healthy bone marrow donors. Both 60 Vbeta primers and 13 Jbeta primers went into the PCR. Clones were read by immunoSEQ multiplex PCR, and TCRdb kept only the in-frame ones, dropping some. This sample has over 90,000 clones, with about 77% found just once. The sequence was obtained from a woman younger than 30 in good health and CMV-seropositive. This sequence joins TRBV7-2 and TRBJ1-5, with 8 bases matching TRBD1. Sequenced sample: PBMCs. The chain's CDR3 is CASSLWTGLSSRGNQPQHF. The CDR3 region has the DNA TGTGCCAGCAGCCTATGGACAGGGTTGAGTAGTAGGGGCAATCAGCCCCAGCATTTT.